This paragraph covers one T cell receptor (beta chain) sequence. The data belong to a study of CD8 T cell repertoires and HIV-1 epitope variants. Clones were sequenced by immunoSEQ multiplex PCR, and TCRdb holds only the in-frame ones, with some missing. The sample has under 100,000 clones, around 75% seen once; the top ten hold around 24%. Germline V gene lookup returns CDR1 LNHNV and CDR2 YYDKDF (reference sequence). The CDR3 consists of 17 residues. The junction had 8 bases not matched to a gene; V was cut back by 1 base and J by 5 bases. Source material: uncultured baseline CD8+ T cells from peripheral blood mononuclear cells (PBMCs). The source is a male donor with HIV. The rearrangement links TRBV15 to TRBJ1-4; TRBD1 matches 9 bases. CDR3 amino acids: CATSRGSRGQGNEKLFF. CDR3 in DNA: TGTGCCACCAGCAGAGGAAGTCGAGGACAGGGGAATGAAAAACTGTTTTTT.